Listed below are T cell receptor beta chains from one sample, sequenced in a study of blood T cell repertoires in COVID-19. Measured with immunoSEQ multiplex PCR; TCRdb has only the in-frame clones, and not every one. The sample holds approximately 250,000 clones, approximately 89% seen once. Sequencing was done on a sample of PBMCs or T cells enriched from blood (not recorded which). These TCRs come from a woman aged 40 to 50 with acute COVID-19. Both conserved end residues are part of each CDR3. Each record gives: D gene, V gene, J gene, clone size, CDR3 DNA, CDR3 protein. D genes are given only for firm matches. Clone size, where shown, is once, few, many, or a class for clones that have expanded.

D gene: NA; V gene: TRBV14; J gene: TRBJ2-1; clone size: once; CDR3 DNA: TGTGCCAGCAGCCAAGGGCGCGGTCGAGGCAATGAGCAGTTCTTC; CDR3 protein: CASSQGRGRGNEQFF
D gene: TRBD1; V gene: TRBV14; J gene: TRBJ2-1; clone size: NA; CDR3 DNA: TGTGCCAGCAGCCGCCCGGTCGGACAGGGGTTGAGTCGCCAAGCCAGCAAAACCTACAATGAGCAGTTCTTC; CDR3 protein: CASSRPVGQGLSRQASKTYNEQFF
D gene: TRBD1; V gene: TRBV7-2; J gene: TRBJ2-7; clone size: NA; CDR3 DNA: TGTGCCAGCAGCTCCGCGGACAGGGTTGGGGGCGAGCAGTACTTC; CDR3 protein: CASSSADRVGGEQYF
D gene: TRBD1; V gene: TRBV4-2; J gene: TRBJ2-2; clone size: NA; CDR3 DNA: TGTGCCAGCAGCCAACGACAGGGGGCAGATTGGGGAGCCGGGGAGCTGTTTTTT; CDR3 protein: CASSQRQGADWGAGELFF
D gene: NA; V gene: TRBV18; J gene: TRBJ1-1; clone size: NA; CDR3 DNA: TGTGCCAGCTCAGTGACAGTCGACACTGAAGCTTTCTTT; CDR3 protein: CASSVTVDTEAFF
D gene: TRBD1; V gene: TRBV15; J gene: TRBJ1-6; clone size: NA; CDR3 DNA: TGTGCCACCAGCAGAGTGACGGGACAGGGCTATTCACCCCTCCACTTT; CDR3 protein: CATSRVTGQGYSPLHF
D gene: TRBD2; V gene: TRBV5-1; J gene: TRBJ2-7; clone size: NA; CDR3 DNA: TGCGCCAGCAGCGCGGGAGGAACCAGTTACGAGCAGTACTTC; CDR3 protein: CASSAGGTSYEQYF
D gene: NA; V gene: TRBV11-3; J gene: TRBJ2-3; clone size: many; CDR3 DNA: TGTGCCAGCAGCTTAGCGGGAGCGTTCGCGATGAACACAGATACGCAGTATTTT; CDR3 protein: CASSLAGAFAMNTDTQYF
D gene: NA; V gene: TRBV6-5; J gene: TRBJ1-6; clone size: NA; CDR3 DNA: TGTGCCAGCAGGGTCGGGAGTGCTTCACCCCTCCACTTT; CDR3 protein: CASRVGSASPLHF
D gene: NA; V gene: TRBV19; J gene: TRBJ2-2; clone size: NA; CDR3 DNA: TGTGCCAGTAGTGGGCTAGCGTTTGTATACTCCGGGGAGCTGTTTTTT; CDR3 protein: CASSGLAFVYSGELFF
D gene: NA; V gene: TRBV11-2; J gene: TRBJ1-2; clone size: NA; CDR3 DNA: TGTGCCAGCAGCTTAGAGTATGATGGCTACACCTTC; CDR3 protein: CASSLEYDGYTF
D gene: NA; V gene: TRBV19; J gene: TRBJ1-2; clone size: NA; CDR3 DNA: TGTGCCAGTACCATCGGCGGGGGGCGCGACTATGGCTACACCTTC; CDR3 protein: CASTIGGGRDYGYTF
D gene: NA; V gene: TRBV20-1; J gene: TRBJ1-5; clone size: NA; CDR3 DNA: TGCAGTGCTAGTAGGGGTCCAGGGCAGCCCCAGCATTTT; CDR3 protein: CSASRGPGQPQHF
D gene: NA; V gene: TRBV9; J gene: TRBJ1-1; clone size: NA; CDR3 DNA: TGTGCCAGCAGCGTAGATCGGGGGGGAGGCACTGAAGCTTTCTTT; CDR3 protein: CASSVDRGGGTEAFF
D gene: TRBD2; V gene: TRBV5-3; J gene: TRBJ2-1; clone size: NA; CDR3 DNA: TGTGCCAGAAGCCTAGCGAGGAGCGGGAGGAACAATGAGCAGTTCTTC; CDR3 protein: CARSLARSGRNNEQFF
D gene: NA; V gene: TRBV2; J gene: TRBJ1-5; clone size: once; CDR3 DNA: TGTGCCAGCAGTGAAGGCAGGCGGGGAGGGCCCCAGCATTTT; CDR3 protein: CASSEGRRGGPQHF
D gene: TRBD1; V gene: TRBV27; J gene: TRBJ1-6; clone size: NA; CDR3 DNA: TGTGCCAGCAGTTTAAACGGACCGAGACAGGGGGCAGGTTCACCCCTCCACTTT; CDR3 protein: CASSLNGPRQGAGSPLHF
D gene: NA; V gene: TRBV25-1; J gene: TRBJ1-2; clone size: NA; CDR3 DNA: TGTGCCAGCAGTGAATTTGCCTCCAGGGTAGGGGGCTACACCTTC; CDR3 protein: CASSEFASRVGGYTF
D gene: TRBD1; V gene: TRBV5-4; J gene: TRBJ1-1; clone size: NA; CDR3 DNA: TGTGCCAGCAGCCGACAGGGTACTGAAGCTTTCTTT; CDR3 protein: CASSRQGTEAFF
D gene: NA; V gene: TRBV21-1; J gene: TRBJ1-5; clone size: NA; CDR3 DNA: TGTGCCAGCAGCAGTCGGGACAGGGGGCGGAAATATAGCAATCAGCCCCAGCATTTT; CDR3 protein: CASSSRDRGRKYSNQPQHF
D gene: NA; V gene: TRBV5-6; J gene: TRBJ1-4; clone size: NA; CDR3 DNA: TGTGCCAGCAGCCAAGCCCCGGCAGACACAACTAATGAAAAACTGTTTTTT; CDR3 protein: CASSQAPADTTNEKLFF
D gene: NA; V gene: TRBV3-1/TRBV3-2; J gene: TRBJ1-5; clone size: NA; CDR3 DNA: TGTGCCAGCAGCCAAGATGCCAGGCCCGGTCAGCCCCAGCATTTT; CDR3 protein: CASSQDARPGQPQHF
D gene: TRBD2; V gene: TRBV7-3; J gene: TRBJ2-1; clone size: NA; CDR3 DNA: TGTGCCAGCAGCCCCACCTCAGGACTAGCGGGAGGTCAGTTCTTC; CDR3 protein: CASSPTSGLAGGQFF